Listed below are T cell receptor beta chains from one sample, sequenced in a study of blood T cell repertoires in COVID-19. Data came from immunoSEQ multiplex PCR; TCRdb stores just in-frame clones and leaves some out. The table has approximately 82,000 clones, 80% to 90% seen once. The specimen was PBMCs or T cells enriched from blood (not recorded which). The receptor source for this set is a woman between 45 and 60 years old with acute COVID-19. Each CDR3 is given with its conserved first and last residue. Fields, in order: V gene, CDR3 length, clone size, J gene, D gene, CDR3 DNA, CDR3 protein. The D gene is left open where the match is weak. Some rows mark clone size as missing; the rest say once, few, many or name a class of expanded clone.

V: TRBV10-3; length: 14; size: -; J: TRBJ2-2; D: TRBD1; DNA: TGTGCCATCAGCCTCGACAGGGAAGCCGGGGAGCTGTTTTTT; CDR3: CAISLDREAGELFF
V: TRBV5-4; length: 17; size: -; J: TRBJ2-3; D: TRBD2; DNA: TGTGCCAGCAGCGGGACTAGCGGGAGCAGCGGCACAGATACGCAGTATTTT; CDR3: CASSGTSGSSGTDTQYF
V: TRBV15; length: 15; size: -; J: TRBJ1-4; D: -; DNA: TGTGCCACCAGCAGAGGAGGGGGAACTAATGAAAAACTGTTTTTT; CDR3: CATSRGGGTNEKLFF
V: TRBV6-5; length: 14; size: once; J: TRBJ2-3; D: -; DNA: TGTGCCTTTTGGGATGGGAGTGAGGCTGATACGCAGTATTTT; CDR3: CAFWDGSEADTQYF
V: TRBV5-1; length: 15; size: -; J: TRBJ2-3; D: TRBD1; DNA: TGCGCCAGCAGGCCCGGGACAGGGGGCACAGATACGCAGTATTTT; CDR3: CASRPGTGGTDTQYF
V: TRBV3-1/TRBV3-2; length: 16; size: -; J: TRBJ2-2; D: TRBD1; DNA: TGTGCCAGCAGCCCTGTCCCGGGACAGGGAACCGGGGAGCTGTTTTTT; CDR3: CASSPVPGQGTGELFF
V: TRBV6-5; length: 13; size: -; J: TRBJ1-2; D: -; DNA: TGTGCCAGCAGTTCGACAGTAGACTATGGCTACACCTTC; CDR3: CASSSTVDYGYTF
V: TRBV2; length: 13; size: -; J: TRBJ1-5; D: -; DNA: TGTGCCAGCAGTGGGAGCAGTGCTCAGCCCCAGCATTTT; CDR3: CASSGSSAQPQHF
V: TRBV28; length: 12; size: -; J: TRBJ2-7; D: -; DNA: TGTGCCAGCAGTACACCTTCCTACGAGCAGTACTTC; CDR3: CASSTPSYEQYF
V: TRBV11-3; length: 13; size: -; J: TRBJ2-1; D: -; DNA: TGTGCCAGCAGCGGCCCCGGGGGAGGTGAGCAGTTCTTC; CDR3: CASSGPGGGEQFF
V: TRBV30; length: 14; size: -; J: TRBJ2-7; D: -; DNA: TGTGCCTGGAGTGCCTGGGGAGGCAAGGACGAGCAGTACTTC; CDR3: CAWSAWGGKDEQYF
V: TRBV27; length: 15; size: -; J: TRBJ2-1; D: -; DNA: TGTGCCAGCAGTACGCCAGGGGGGAATAGGAATGAGCAGTTCTTC; CDR3: CASSTPGGNRNEQFF
V: TRBV18; length: 18; size: -; J: TRBJ2-2; D: TRBD1; DNA: TGTGCCAGCTCACTCAGGGACCTCGGGACAGGTGGCACCGGGGAGCTGTTTTTT; CDR3: CASSLRDLGTGGTGELFF